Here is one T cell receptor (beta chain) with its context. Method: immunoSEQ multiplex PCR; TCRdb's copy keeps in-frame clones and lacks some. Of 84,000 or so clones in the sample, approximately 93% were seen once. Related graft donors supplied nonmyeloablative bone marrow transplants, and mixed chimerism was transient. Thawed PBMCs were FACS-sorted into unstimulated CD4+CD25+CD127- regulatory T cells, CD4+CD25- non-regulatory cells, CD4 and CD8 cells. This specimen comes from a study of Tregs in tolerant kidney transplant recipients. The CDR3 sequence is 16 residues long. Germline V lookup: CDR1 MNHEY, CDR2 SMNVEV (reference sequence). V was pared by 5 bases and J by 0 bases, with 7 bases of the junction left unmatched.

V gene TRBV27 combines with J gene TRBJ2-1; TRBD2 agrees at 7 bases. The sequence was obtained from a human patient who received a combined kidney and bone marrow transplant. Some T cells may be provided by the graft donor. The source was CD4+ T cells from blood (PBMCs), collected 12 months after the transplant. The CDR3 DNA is TGTGCCAGCAGTCCCCGGGACTACTACTCCTACAATGAGCAGTTCTTC. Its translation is CASSPRDYYSYNEQFF.